This T cell receptor (beta chain) was identified during a study of T-cell memory formation after mild COVID-19. Points from the study as a whole: Later expanders leaned CD4+, whereas clones that contracted between day 15 and 85 were balanced CD4/CD8. SARS-CoV-2 specificity was not confirmed for second-wave clones peaking on day 37.

The CDR3 covers 13 residues. The germline V gene encodes CDR1 MNHEY and CDR2 SVGAGI. Trimming shortened V by 0 bases and J by 9 bases, and 6 bases separated the two germline ends. TCRdb reanalysed the 5' RACE reads using MiXCR and keeps one entry per CDR3 protein. The sample lists about 400,000 distinct CDR3 sequences; around 15% were seen once. This clonotype was counted between two and nine times. Its antigen is undetermined. This sequence joins TRBV6-5 and TRBJ1-6, with unresolved D. Sequencing was carried out using PBMCs or a T cell subset sorted from them (not recorded which). The clonotype was recovered from a man between 18 and 29 years old who had mild COVID-19 (a few samples of this study predate the infection). Cell type and time point are not known. The CDR3 nucleotides read TGTGCCAGCAGTTACTCGGTTGGTTCACCCCTCCACTTT. Protein: CASSYSVGSPLHF.